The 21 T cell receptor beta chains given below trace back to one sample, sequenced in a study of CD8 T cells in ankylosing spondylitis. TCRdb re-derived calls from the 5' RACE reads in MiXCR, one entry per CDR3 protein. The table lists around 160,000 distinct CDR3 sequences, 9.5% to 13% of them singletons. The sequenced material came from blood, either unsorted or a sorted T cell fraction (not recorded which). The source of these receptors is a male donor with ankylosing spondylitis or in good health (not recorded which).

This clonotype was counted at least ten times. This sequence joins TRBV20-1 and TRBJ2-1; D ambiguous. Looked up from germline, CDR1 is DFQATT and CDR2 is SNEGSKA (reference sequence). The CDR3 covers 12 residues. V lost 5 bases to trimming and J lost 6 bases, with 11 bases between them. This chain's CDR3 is CSAEDRSNEQFF. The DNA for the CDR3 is TGCAGTGCTGAGGACCGATCCAATGAGCAGTTCTTC.

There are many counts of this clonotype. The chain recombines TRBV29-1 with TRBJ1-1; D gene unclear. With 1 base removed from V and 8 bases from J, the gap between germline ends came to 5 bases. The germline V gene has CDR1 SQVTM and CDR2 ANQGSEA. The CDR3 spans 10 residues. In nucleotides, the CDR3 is TGCAGCGTTGAAGGGGAGGAAGCTTTCTTT. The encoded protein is CSVEGEEAFF.

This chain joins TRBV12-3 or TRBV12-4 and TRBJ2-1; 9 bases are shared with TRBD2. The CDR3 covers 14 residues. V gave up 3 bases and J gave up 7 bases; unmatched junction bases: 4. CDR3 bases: TGTGCCAGCAGTTTCGGCGGGGGGGTGAATGAGCAGTTCTTC. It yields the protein CASSFGGGVNEQFF.

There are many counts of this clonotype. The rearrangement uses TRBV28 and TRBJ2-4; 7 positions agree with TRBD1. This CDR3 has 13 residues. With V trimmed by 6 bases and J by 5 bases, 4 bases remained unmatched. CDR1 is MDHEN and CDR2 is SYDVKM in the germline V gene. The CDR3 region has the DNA TGTGCCAGCAGCCGACAGGGACAAAACATTCAGTACTTC. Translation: CASSRQGQNIQYF.

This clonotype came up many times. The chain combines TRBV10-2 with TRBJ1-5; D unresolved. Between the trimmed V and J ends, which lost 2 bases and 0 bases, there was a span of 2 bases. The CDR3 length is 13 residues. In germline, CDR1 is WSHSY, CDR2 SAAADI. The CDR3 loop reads CASSENSNQPQHF. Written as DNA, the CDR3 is TGCGCCAGCAGTGAGAATAGCAATCAGCCCCAGCATTTT.

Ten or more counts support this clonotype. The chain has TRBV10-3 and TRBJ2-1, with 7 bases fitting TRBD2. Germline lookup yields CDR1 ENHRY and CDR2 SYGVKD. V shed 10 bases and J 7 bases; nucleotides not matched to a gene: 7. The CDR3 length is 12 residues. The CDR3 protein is CATRDYPNEQFF. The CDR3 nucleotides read TGTGCCACCCGGGACTATCCTAATGAGCAGTTCTTC.

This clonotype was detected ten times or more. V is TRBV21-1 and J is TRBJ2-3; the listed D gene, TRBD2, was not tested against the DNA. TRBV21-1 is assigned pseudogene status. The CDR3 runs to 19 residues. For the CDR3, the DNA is TGTGCCAGCAGCACCCCGGGACTAGCGGGAGAGCTGGAAACAGATACGCAGTATTTT. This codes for CASSTPGLAGELETDTQYF.

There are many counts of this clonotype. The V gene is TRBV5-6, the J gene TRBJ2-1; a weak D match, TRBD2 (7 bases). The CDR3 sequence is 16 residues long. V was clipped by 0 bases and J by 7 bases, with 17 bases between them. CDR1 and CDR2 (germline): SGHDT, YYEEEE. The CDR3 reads CASSLDLGGPGNEQFF. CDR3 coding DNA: TGTGCCAGCAGCTTGGACTTGGGGGGGCCTGGTAATGAGCAGTTCTTC.

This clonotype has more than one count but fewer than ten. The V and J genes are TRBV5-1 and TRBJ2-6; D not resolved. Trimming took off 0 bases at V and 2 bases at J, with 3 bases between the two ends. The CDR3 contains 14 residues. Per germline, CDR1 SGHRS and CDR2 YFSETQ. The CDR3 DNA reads TGCGCCAGCAGCTTGGCCACTGGGGCCAACGTCCTGACTTTC. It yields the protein CASSLATGANVLTF.

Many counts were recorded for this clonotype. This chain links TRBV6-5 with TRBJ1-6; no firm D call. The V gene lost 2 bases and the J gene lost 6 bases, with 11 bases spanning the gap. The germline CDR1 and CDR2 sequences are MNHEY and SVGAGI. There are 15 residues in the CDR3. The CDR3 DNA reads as TGTGCCAGCAGTTACGATGACCCAGCTAATTCACCCCTCCACTTT. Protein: CASSYDDPANSPLHF.

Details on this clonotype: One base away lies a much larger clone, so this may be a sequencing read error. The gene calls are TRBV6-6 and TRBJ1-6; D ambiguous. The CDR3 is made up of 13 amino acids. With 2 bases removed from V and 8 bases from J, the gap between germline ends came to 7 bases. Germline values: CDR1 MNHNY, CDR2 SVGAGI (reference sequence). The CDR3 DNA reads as TGTGCCAGCAGTTACAGGGTTGATTCACCCCTCCACTTT. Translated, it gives CASSYRVDSPLHF.

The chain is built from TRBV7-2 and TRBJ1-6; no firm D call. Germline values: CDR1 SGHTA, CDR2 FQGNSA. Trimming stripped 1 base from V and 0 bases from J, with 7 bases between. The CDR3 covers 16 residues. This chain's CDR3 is CASSLDSSSYNSPLHF. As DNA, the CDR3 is TGTGCCAGCAGCTTAGACTCAAGCTCCTATAATTCACCCCTCCACTTT.

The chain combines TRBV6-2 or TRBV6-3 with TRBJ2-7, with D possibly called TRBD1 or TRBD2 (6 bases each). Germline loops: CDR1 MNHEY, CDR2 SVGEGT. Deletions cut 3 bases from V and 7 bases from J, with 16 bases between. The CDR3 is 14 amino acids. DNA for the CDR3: TGTGCCAGCAGTTATACCACCCCGGGGGCTGAGCAGTACTTC. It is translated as CASSYTTPGAEQYF.

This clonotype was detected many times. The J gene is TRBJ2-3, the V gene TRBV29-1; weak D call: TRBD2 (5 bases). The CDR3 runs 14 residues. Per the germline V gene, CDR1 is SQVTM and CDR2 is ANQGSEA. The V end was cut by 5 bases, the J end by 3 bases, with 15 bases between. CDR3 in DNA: TGCAGCGTTCCGAGGGATATCAGAACAGATACGCAGTATTTT. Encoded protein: CSVPRDIRTDTQYF.

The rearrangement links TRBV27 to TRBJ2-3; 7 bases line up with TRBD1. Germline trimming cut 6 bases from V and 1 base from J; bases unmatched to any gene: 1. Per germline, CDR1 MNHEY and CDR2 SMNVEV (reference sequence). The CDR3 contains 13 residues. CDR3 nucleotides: TGTGCCAGCAGAGGGACAGGCACAGATACGCAGTATTTT. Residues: CASRGTGTDTQYF.

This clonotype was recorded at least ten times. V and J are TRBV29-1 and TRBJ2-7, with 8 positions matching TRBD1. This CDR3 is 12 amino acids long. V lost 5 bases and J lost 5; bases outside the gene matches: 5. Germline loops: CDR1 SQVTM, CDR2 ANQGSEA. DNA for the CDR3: TGCAGCGTTACAGGGGGTCGGGACGAGCAGTACTTC. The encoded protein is CSVTGGRDEQYF.

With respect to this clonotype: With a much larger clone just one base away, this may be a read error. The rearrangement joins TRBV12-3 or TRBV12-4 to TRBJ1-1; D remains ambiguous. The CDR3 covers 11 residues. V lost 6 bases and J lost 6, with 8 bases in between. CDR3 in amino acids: CASSREAEAFF. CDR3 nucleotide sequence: TGTGCCAGCAGCCGCGAAGCTGAAGCTTTCTTT.

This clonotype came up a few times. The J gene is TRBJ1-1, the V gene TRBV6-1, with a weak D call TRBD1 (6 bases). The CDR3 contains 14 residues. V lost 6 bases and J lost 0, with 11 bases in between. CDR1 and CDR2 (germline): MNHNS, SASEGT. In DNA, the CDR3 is TGTGCCAGCAGCCAGGGGACCTTGAACACTGAAGCTTTCTTT. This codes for CASSQGTLNTEAFF.

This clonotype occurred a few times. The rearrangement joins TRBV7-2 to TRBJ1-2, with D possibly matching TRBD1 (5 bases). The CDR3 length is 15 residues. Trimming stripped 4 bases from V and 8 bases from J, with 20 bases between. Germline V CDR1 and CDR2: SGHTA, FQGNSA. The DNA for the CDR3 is TGTGCCAGCAGCTCCGGGACGGGGGACCGTAGCGGCTACACCTTC. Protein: CASSSGTGDRSGYTF.

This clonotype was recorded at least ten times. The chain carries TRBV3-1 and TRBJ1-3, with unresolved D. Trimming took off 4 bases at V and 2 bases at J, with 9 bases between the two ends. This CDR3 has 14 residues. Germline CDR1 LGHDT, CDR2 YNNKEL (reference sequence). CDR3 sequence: CASSLRTAGNTIYF. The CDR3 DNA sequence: TGTGCCAGCAGCCTCCGGACGGCTGGAAACACCATATATTTT.

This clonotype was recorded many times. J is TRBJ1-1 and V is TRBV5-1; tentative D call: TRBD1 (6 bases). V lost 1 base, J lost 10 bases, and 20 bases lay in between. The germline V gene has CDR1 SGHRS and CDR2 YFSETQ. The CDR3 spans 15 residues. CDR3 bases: TGCGCCAGCAGCTTGCCCCACAACGCCGGGGGCAGAGCTTTCTTT. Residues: CASSLPHNAGGRAFF.